This T cell receptor (beta chain) was sequenced for a study of blood T cells in healthy people across ages. Alongside a J-beta primer mix, a sample-barcoded 5' primer served in a second PCR lasting about 6 to 11 cycles. MiXCR, run by TCRdb on the 5' RACE reads, gives a single entry per CDR3 protein. The sample includes 780,000 or so distinct CDR3 sequences, approximately 25% of them seen just once. Germline loops: CDR1 MDHEN, CDR2 SYDVKM. The CDR3 totals 15 residues. V lost 3 bases and J 0 bases, leaving 11 bases between the germline ends. This sample was also put to use in a study of T cells of mothers and their children.

The receptor's source is a boy aged 5 to 17 in good health. Sequencing was performed on blood. The J gene is TRBJ1-2, the V gene TRBV28; D unclear. The CDR3 nucleotides are TGTGCCAGCAGTTTTGTGAACAGAGCTAACTATGGCTACACCTTC. Residues: CASSFVNRANYGYTF.